This T cell receptor (beta chain) was found in a study of cytomegalovirus exposure and HLA in healthy donors. Study results and limitations: Across all donors, roughly uniform sequencing depth was an assumption of the presence/absence analyses.

Concerning this clone: What it binds is not known.

V lost 2 bases and J lost 8, with 12 bases in between. Germline V lookup: CDR1 MNHEY, CDR2 SMNVEV (reference sequence). There are 13 residues in the CDR3. In the PCR, 60 Vbeta and 13 Jbeta primers were used. Data came from immunoSEQ multiplex PCR; TCRdb stores just in-frame clones and leaves some out. The sample lists roughly 190,000 clones, about 10% occurring once. The sequence was collected from a woman aged 25 to 39 in good health and CMV-seropositive. The chain has TRBV27 and TRBJ1-1, with D unclear. Sequenced sample: PBMCs. The CDR3 sequence: CASSLGLLTEAFF. CDR3 DNA: TGTGCCAGCAGTTTAGGGTTGTTGACAGAAGCTTTCTTT.